The entry below describes one T cell receptor (beta chain). The target antigen is unknown. The data were taken from a study of a mutant IDH1 vaccine in newly diagnosed glioma. TCRdb's copy holds only in-frame clones and misses some; the assay was immunoSEQ multiplex PCR. The sample yields roughly 120,000 clones, roughly nine tenths seen once. CDR1 and CDR2 from the germline V gene are SGHNT and YYREEE (reference sequence). CDR3 length: 13 residues. V shed 4 bases and J 2 bases; nucleotides not matched to a gene: 3. The sample's time point: week 11, during vaccination. Alongside topical imiquimod, each dose of vaccine comprised 300 ug of mutant IDH1 20-mer peptide.

V is TRBV5-4 and J is TRBJ2-7; 7 positions agree with TRBD2. This sample comprised PBMCs, obtained from a glioma patient whose treatment included an IDH1 peptide vaccine. The receptor comes from a woman between 45 and 65 years old with glioma. CDR3: CASSRTSPYEQYF. In nucleotides, the CDR3 is TGTGCCAGCAGCAGGACTAGTCCCTACGAGCAGTACTTC.